One and the same sample provided the 13 T cell receptor beta chains below, sequenced in a study of beta chain features in type 1 diabetes. Study-level points and caveats: In all four CD4+ subsets, TCRB CDR3 length was significantly, moderately reduced in type 1 diabetes.

Antigen specificity for these receptors is unknown. Of the isolated RNA, all was reverse transcribed, and so the sequenced material was expressed TCRB transcripts. The method was immunoSEQ multiplex PCR; TCRdb's version includes in-frame clones alone and lacks a portion of them. The sample lists about 660,000 clones; about 14% were seen once. Input material: naive CD4+ T cells from blood. These receptors all come from a man younger than 30 with type 1 diabetes.

This clone was observed a few times. The chain is built from TRBV27 and TRBJ2-2; 8 nucleotides align to TRBD1. Germline V lookup: CDR1 MNHEY, CDR2 SMNVEV (reference sequence). V gave up 2 bases and J gave up 7 bases; unmatched junction bases: 6. The CDR3 has 15 residues. DNA of the CDR3: TGTGCCAGCAGTTTACTGGGACAGGCGCACGGGGAGCTGTTTTTT. Amino acids: CASSLLGQAHGELFF.

The table lists this clone with a few counts. V usage is TRBV30 and J usage is TRBJ2-1; D is undetermined. This CDR3 spans 15 amino acids. V was shortened by 3 bases and J by 9 bases, with 21 bases between the two germline ends. Germline CDR1 is GTSNPN and CDR2 is SVGIG (reference sequence). Here the CDR3 reads CAWRNRVPTFGEQFF. As DNA, the CDR3 is TGTGCCTGGAGGAACCGGGTTCCAACCTTTGGTGAGCAGTTCTTC. The complete variable domain, with remaining parts taken from reference TRBV30 and TRBJ2-1, reads SQTIHQWPATLVQPVGSPLSLECTVEGTSNPNLYWYRQAAGRGLQLLFYSVGIGQISSEVPQNLSASRPQDRQFILSSKKLLLSDSGFYLCAWRNRVPTFGEQFFGPGTRLTVL.

CDR3 bases: TGTGCCAGCAGCTTAGATACTGGGTACACTGAAGCTTTCTTT. It is translated as CASSLDTGYTEAFF. The chain carries TRBV7-9 and TRBJ1-1; no clear D. Germline lookup yields CDR1 SEHNR and CDR2 FQNEAQ (reference sequence). With 1 base removed from V and 3 bases from J, the gap between germline ends came to 9 bases. This CDR3 is built from 14 residues.

The chain links TRBV30 to TRBJ2-1, with 8 bases identical to TRBD2. Trimming cost V 7 bases and J 4 bases; bases outside gene matches: 9. CDR3 length: 14 residues. Germline CDR1 reads GTSNPN; CDR2 reads SVGIG (reference sequence). The CDR3 DNA is TGTGCCTCGACCACTAGCGGAAGATACAATGAGCAGTTCTTC. As protein: CASTTSGRYNEQFF.

The chain uses TRBV7-9 and TRBJ1-1, with a possible D match to TRBD1 (6 bases). The CDR3 length is 15 residues. Looked up from germline, CDR1 is SEHNR and CDR2 is FQNEAQ (reference sequence). Trimming removed 5 bases at V and 1 base at J, with 14 bases between. CDR3 nucleotide sequence: TGTGCCAGCAGCACCCCGGGGACACGGAACACTGAAGCTTTCTTT. Protein: CASSTPGTRNTEAFF.

The sample holds a few counts of this clone. V is TRBV19 and J is TRBJ2-1; D unclear. CDR3 length: 12 amino acids. The V end was cut by 6 bases, the J end by 2 bases, with 5 bases between. Germline CDR1 and CDR2: LNHDA and SQIVND (reference sequence). The CDR3 DNA reads TGTGCCAGTAGGCCTACCTACAATGAGCAGTTCTTC. Translated, it gives CASRPTYNEQFF.

The table lists this clone with a few counts. The chain links TRBV11-2 to TRBJ2-3; 12 nucleotides match TRBD2. Trimming cost V 8 bases and J 8 bases; bases outside gene matches: 14. Germline lookup yields CDR1 SGHAT and CDR2 FQNNGV. This CDR3 region has 16 residues. Here the CDR3 reads CASSGRLAGGLATQYF. In nucleotides, the CDR3 is TGTGCCAGCTCGGGGCGGCTAGCGGGAGGGCTCGCTACGCAGTATTTT.

This clone was seen more than once but under ten times. The chain combines TRBV19 with TRBJ1-5; maybe TRBD1 (5 bases). Germline loops: CDR1 LNHDA, CDR2 SQIVND (reference sequence). Trimming left V 6 bases short and J 2 bases short, with 8 bases between. This CDR3 region has 13 residues. CDR3 protein: CASRQVGNQPQHF. Written as DNA, the CDR3 is TGTGCCAGTAGACAGGTCGGCAATCAGCCCCAGCATTTT.

This clone was picked up a small number of times. The rearrangement joins TRBV7-2 to TRBJ2-5; TRBD2 matches 13 bases. Unmatched junction bases numbered 6, after V lost 4 bases and J lost 13 bases. CDR3 size: 13 residues. Germline CDR1 reads SGHTA; CDR2 reads FQGNSA. This CDR3 reads CASSWGTSGTGYF. The CDR3 region has the DNA TGTGCCAGCAGCTGGGGGACTAGCGGGACTGGGTACTTC.

This clone has more than one count but fewer than ten. The chain has TRBV7-2 and TRBJ2-7, with 8 bases identical to TRBD1. CDR3 length: 14 residues. V shed 5 bases, J shed 0 bases, and the junction held 3 bases outside the gene matches. Germline CDR1 and CDR2: SGHTA and FQGNSA. CDR3 sequence (DNA): TGTGCCAGCAGCGCCAGGGGGCTCTCCTACGAGCAGTACTTC. It encodes CASSARGLSYEQYF.

This clone has a handful of counts. The chain employs TRBV5-4 and TRBJ2-7, with D possibly matching TRBD2 (5 bases). Trimming removed 4 bases at V and 1 base at J, with 12 bases between. Germline V gives CDR1 SGHNT, CDR2 YYREEE (reference sequence). The CDR3 has 14 residues. CDR3 amino acids: CASSKPGLSYEQYF. CDR3 nucleotide sequence: TGTGCCAGCAGCAAACCTGGACTTTCCTACGAGCAGTACTTC. The full variable domain, its missing parts supplied by reference TRBV5-4 and TRBJ2-7, is ETGVTQSPTHLIKTRGQQVTLRCSSQSGHNTVSWYQQALGQGPQFIFQYYREEENGRGNFPPRFSGLQFPNYSSELNVNALELDDSALYLCASSKPGLSYEQYFGPGTRLTVT.

This clone was seen only a few times. The CDR3 coding sequence is TGTGCCTGGAGGCTACTTGGCATAACAGACTACGAGCAGTACTTC. It encodes CAWRLLGITDYEQYF. This chain uses TRBV30 with TRBJ2-7; D remains ambiguous. Trimming took 3 bases from V and 3 from J, leaving 18 bases between them. The CDR3 runs to 15 residues. CDR1 is GTSNPN and CDR2 is SVGIG in the germline V gene (reference sequence).

This clone was counted a few times. The CDR3 bases are TGCGCCAGCAGCCAAGATCAGCGGGCGATACCCACAGATACGCAGTATTTT. This translates into CASSQDQRAIPTDTQYF. The chain links TRBV4-1 to TRBJ2-3; a possible D gene is TRBD2 (6 bases). Germline V gives CDR1 MGHRA, CDR2 YSYEKL. This CDR3 has 17 amino acids. V lost 0 bases, J lost 2 bases, and 15 bases lay in between.